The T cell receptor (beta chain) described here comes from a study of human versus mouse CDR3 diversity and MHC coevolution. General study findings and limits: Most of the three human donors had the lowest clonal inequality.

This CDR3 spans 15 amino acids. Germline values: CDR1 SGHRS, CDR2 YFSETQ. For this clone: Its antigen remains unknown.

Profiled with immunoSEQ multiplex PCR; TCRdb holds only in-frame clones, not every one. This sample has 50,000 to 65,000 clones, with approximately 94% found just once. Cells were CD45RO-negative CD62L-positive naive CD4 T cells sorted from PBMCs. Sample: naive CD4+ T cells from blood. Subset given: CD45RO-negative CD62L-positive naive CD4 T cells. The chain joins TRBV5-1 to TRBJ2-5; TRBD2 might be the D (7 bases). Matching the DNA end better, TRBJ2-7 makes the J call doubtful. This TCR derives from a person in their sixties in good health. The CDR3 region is CASSLVGGTSYEQYF. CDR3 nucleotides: TGCGCCAGCAGCTTGGTCGGGGGGACATCCTACGAGCAGTACTTC.